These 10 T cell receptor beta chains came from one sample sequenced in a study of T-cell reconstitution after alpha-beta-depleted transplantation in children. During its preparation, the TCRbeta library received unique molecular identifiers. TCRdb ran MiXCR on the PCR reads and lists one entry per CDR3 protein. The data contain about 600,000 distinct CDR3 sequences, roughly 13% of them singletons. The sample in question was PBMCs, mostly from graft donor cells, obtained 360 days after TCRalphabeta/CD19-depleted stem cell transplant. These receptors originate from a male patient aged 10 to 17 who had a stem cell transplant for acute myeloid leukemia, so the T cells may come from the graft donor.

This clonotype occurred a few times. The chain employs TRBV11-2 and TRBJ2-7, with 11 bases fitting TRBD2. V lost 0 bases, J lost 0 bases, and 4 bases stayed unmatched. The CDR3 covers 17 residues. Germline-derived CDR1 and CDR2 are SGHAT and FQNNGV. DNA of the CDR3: TGTGCCAGCAGCTTAGAACTAGCGGGAGCCCTCTCCTACGAGCAGTACTTC. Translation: CASSLELAGALSYEQYF.

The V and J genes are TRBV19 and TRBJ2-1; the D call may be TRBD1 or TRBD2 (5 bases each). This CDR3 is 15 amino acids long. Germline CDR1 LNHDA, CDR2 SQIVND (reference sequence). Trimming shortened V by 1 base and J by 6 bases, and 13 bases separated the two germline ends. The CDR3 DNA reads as TGTGCCAGTAGTATAGTTAAGGGGACGACCAATGAGCAGTTCTTC. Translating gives CASSIVKGTTNEQFF.

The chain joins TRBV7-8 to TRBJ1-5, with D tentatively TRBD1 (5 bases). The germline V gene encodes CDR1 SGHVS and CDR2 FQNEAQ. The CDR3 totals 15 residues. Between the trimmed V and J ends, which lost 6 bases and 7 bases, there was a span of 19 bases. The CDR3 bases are TGTGCCAGCAGACCTCAGGGCCGCAGAAGCCAGCCCCAGCATTTT. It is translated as CASRPQGRRSQPQHF.

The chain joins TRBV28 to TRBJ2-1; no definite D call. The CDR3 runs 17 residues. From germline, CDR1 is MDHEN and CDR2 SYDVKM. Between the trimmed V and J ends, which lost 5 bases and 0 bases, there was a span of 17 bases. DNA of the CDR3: TGTGCCAGCAGTCCGTCGTTGGCGGAGAGCTCCTACAATGAGCAGTTCTTC. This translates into CASSPSLAESSYNEQFF.

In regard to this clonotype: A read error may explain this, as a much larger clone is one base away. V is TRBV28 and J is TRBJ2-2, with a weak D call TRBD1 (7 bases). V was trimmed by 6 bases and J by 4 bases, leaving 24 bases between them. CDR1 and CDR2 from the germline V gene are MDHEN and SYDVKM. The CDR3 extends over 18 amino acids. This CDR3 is CASSPLLAQGGITGELFF. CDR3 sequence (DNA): TGTGCCAGCAGCCCCCTCTTGGCGCAGGGGGGAATCACCGGGGAGCTGTTTTTT.

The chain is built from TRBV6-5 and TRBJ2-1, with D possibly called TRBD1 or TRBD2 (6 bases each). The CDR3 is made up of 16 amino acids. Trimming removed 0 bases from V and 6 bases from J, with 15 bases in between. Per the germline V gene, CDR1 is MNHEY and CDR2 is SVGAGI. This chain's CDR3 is CASSYSRGGGGNEQFF. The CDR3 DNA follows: TGTGCCAGCAGTTACTCGAGGGGCGGAGGGGGCAATGAGCAGTTCTTC.

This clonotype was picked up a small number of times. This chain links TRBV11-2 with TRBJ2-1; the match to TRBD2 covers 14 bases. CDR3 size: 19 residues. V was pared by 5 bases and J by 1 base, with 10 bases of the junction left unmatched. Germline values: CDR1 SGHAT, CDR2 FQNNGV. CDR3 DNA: TGTGCCAGCAGCCCAAGGGGACTAGCGGGGGTCGGTTCCTACAATGAGCAGTTCTTC. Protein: CASSPRGLAGVGSYNEQFF.

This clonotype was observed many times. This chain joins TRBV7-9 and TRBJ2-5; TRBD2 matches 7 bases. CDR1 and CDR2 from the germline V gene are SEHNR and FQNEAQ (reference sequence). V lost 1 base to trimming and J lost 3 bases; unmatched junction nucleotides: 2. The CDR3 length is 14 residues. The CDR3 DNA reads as TGTGCCAGCAGCTTAGTGGCGGGGGAAGAGACCCAGTACTTC. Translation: CASSLVAGEETQYF.

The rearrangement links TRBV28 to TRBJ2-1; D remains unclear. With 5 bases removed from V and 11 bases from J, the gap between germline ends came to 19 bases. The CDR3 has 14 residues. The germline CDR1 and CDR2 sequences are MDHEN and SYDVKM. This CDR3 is CASSPLLGQTKQFF. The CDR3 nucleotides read TGTGCCAGCAGTCCGCTCCTTGGTCAGACGAAGCAGTTCTTC.

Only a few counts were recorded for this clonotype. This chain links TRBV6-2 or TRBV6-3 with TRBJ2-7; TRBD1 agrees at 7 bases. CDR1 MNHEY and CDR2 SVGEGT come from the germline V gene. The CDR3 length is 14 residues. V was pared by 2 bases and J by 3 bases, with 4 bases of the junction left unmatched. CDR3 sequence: CASSYPGQNYEQYF. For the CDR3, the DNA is TGTGCCAGCAGTTACCCGGGACAGAACTACGAGCAGTACTTC.